Below, 30 T cell receptor beta chains from the same sample are listed, as sequenced in a study of blood T cells in healthy people across ages. For the second PCR, which ran for 7 to 11 cycles, a sample-barcoded 5' primer and a J-beta primer mix were used. Using its own MiXCR run on the 5' RACE reads, TCRdb lists one record per CDR3 protein. The sample gives 550,000 to 700,000 distinct CDR3 sequences, 27% of which show up once; 18% is in the top ten. The sequenced sample consisted of blood. The receptors were sampled from a woman between 65 and 79 years old in good health.

The chain carries TRBV4-2 and TRBJ1-2; D ambiguous. This CDR3 is 13 amino acids long. CDR1 and CDR2 (germline): LGHNA, YNFKEQ. V lost 0 bases and J lost 12, with 14 bases in between. CDR3 DNA: TGTGCCAGCAGCCAAGATCCCGCGCAGCCCCACACCTTC. Protein sequence: CASSQDPAQPHTF.

The chain has TRBV9 and TRBJ2-5, with a tentative D call TRBD2 (6 bases). Trimming pared 1 base from V and 4 bases from J, leaving 14 bases between. Germline loops: CDR1 SGDLS, CDR2 YYNGEE. CDR3 length: 15 amino acids. CDR3 sequence reads: CASSVLGGGGETQYF. In nucleotides, the CDR3 is TGTGCCAGCAGCGTACTGGGGGGAGGTGGAGAGACCCAGTACTTC.

There are a few counts of this clonotype. The genes are TRBV6-6 and TRBJ1-1; a weak D match, TRBD1 (5 bases). Germline CDR1 and CDR2: MNHNY and SVGAGI (reference sequence). CDR3 length: 13 residues. The V gene lost 2 bases and the J gene lost 8 bases, with 12 bases spanning the gap. This CDR3 is CASSYGRDAEAFF. CDR3 nucleotide sequence: TGTGCCAGCAGTTACGGGCGGGACGCGGAAGCTTTCTTT.

This clonotype was counted between two and nine times. The genes are TRBV3-1 and TRBJ2-3; D remains unclear. CDR1 and CDR2 (germline): LGHDT, YNNKEL (reference sequence). The V and J ends lost 2 bases and 2 bases respectively, with 14 bases between them. The CDR3 totals 16 residues. CDR3 residues: CASSQSLSPITDTQYF. The CDR3 nucleotides read TGTGCCAGCAGCCAAAGTCTAAGCCCAATCACAGATACGCAGTATTTT.

This clonotype was recorded only once. One end of the junction fails to match germline, which may point to a read error. The gene calls are TRBV4-1 and TRBJ1-4, with 8 bases aligning to TRBD1. CDR1 is MGHRA and CDR2 is YSYEKL in the germline V gene. CDR3 length: 15 amino acids. The CDR3, as DNA: TGCGCCGGCAGTATCCGGACAGGGAGAAATGGAAAACTGTTTTTT. Translating it yields CAGSIRTGRNGKLFF.

This clonotype has more than one count but fewer than ten. The CDR3 here is CSARVPGLHPETQYF. CDR3 coding DNA: TGCAGTGCTAGGGTCCCCGGACTACACCCGGAGACCCAGTACTTC. This chain connects TRBV20-1 to TRBJ2-5, with D tentatively TRBD2 (6 bases). The V end was cut by 3 bases, the J end by 5 bases, with 19 bases between. Germline CDR1 DFQATT, CDR2 SNEGSKA (reference sequence). This CDR3 comprises 15 residues.

The rearrangement uses TRBV20-1 and TRBJ2-1, with 9 bases fitting TRBD2. This CDR3 contains 15 residues. Unmatched junction bases numbered 3, after V lost 3 bases and J lost 0 bases. CDR1 is DFQATT, CDR2 SNEGSKA, per germline (reference sequence). The CDR3: CSASYSGSSYNEQFF. CDR3 DNA: TGCAGTGCTAGTTATAGCGGGAGCTCCTACAATGAGCAGTTCTTC.

This chain links TRBV7-9 with TRBJ2-7; TRBD2 might be the D (6 bases). Trimming cost V 2 bases and J 6 bases, with 8 bases left between them. The CDR3 length is 12 residues. Germline assignment: CDR1 SEHNR and CDR2 FQNEAQ (reference sequence). CDR3 coding DNA: TGTGCCAGCAGCTTACGGGGGAGCGAGCAGTACTTC. Translation: CASSLRGSEQYF.

The V and J genes are TRBV12-3 or TRBV12-4 and TRBJ2-5, with 9 bases matching TRBD1. This CDR3 has 14 residues. J lost 11 bases, V lost 2 bases, and 9 bases had no gene match. In DNA form, the CDR3 reads TGTGCCAGCAGTTTATGGGACAGGGTGAGGGAGCAGTACTTC. Translated: CASSLWDRVREQYF.

V and J are TRBV6-2 or TRBV6-3 and TRBJ2-5, with D possibly called TRBD1 or TRBD2 (6 bases each). V lost 5 bases and J lost 4, with 32 bases in between. This CDR3 region has 20 residues. The germline V gene encodes CDR1 MNHEY and CDR2 SVGEGT. The CDR3, as DNA: TGTGCCAGCAGTCAACGCGGGACACGGGGTTTGGTCAGCTTTTCAGAGACCCAGTACTTC. It is translated as CASSQRGTRGLVSFSETQYF.

In its sample, this clonotype was seen a few times. The chain combines TRBV4-1 with TRBJ1-6; tentative D call: TRBD1 (5 bases). V was clipped by 4 bases and J by 6 bases, with 22 bases between them. The germline CDR1 and CDR2 sequences are MGHRA and YSYEKL. This CDR3 spans 18 amino acids. This CDR3 is CASSRPRPVGDGNSPLHF. The CDR3 DNA follows: TGCGCCAGCAGCCGCCCCAGACCCGTGGGGGATGGTAATTCACCCCTCCACTTT.

This clonotype was observed a few times. The chain couples TRBV27 to TRBJ2-1, with 10 bases identical to TRBD2. The J call may be incorrect, as the DNA end agrees better with TRBJ2-5. This CDR3 region has 14 residues. The germline V gene has CDR1 MNHEY and CDR2 SMNVEV (reference sequence). CDR3 bases: TGTGCCAGCAGTTTACTCTCTAGCGGGGGTTCCCAGTACTTC. This encodes CASSLLSSGGSQYF.

This clonotype came up a few times. The rearrangement joins TRBV4-1 to TRBJ2-7; 8 bases agree with TRBD1. V gave up 0 bases and J gave up 2 bases; unmatched junction bases: 6. This CDR3 spans 16 amino acids. Germline loops: CDR1 MGHRA, CDR2 YSYEKL. CDR3: CASSQDPRTGTYEQYF. The CDR3 bases are TGCGCCAGCAGCCAAGATCCGAGGACAGGGACCTACGAGCAGTACTTC.

J is TRBJ1-3 and V is TRBV9; tentatively, D is TRBD1 (6 bases). CDR3 length: 15 amino acids. The germline CDR1 and CDR2 sequences are SGDLS and YYNGEE. Trimming took 0 bases from V and 5 from J, leaving 12 bases between them. CDR3 sequence reads: CASSVGGQNRNTIYF. The DNA for the CDR3 is TGTGCCAGCAGCGTAGGAGGACAGAACCGAAACACCATATATTTT.

The chain uses TRBV5-5 and TRBJ1-2; possible D gene TRBD1, 6 bases. The CDR3 sequence is 14 residues long. Germline V gene sequence: CDR1 SGHKS, CDR2 YYEKEE (reference sequence). The ends were cut back, 7 bases at V and 1 base at J, with 14 bases in the middle. CDR3 DNA sequence: TGTGCCAGCGCTCTAGGGGGAAATAACTATGGCTACACCTTC. It encodes CASALGGNNYGYTF.

This clonotype came up a few times. V gene TRBV29-1 combines with J gene TRBJ2-5; no definite D call. With 3 bases removed from V and 4 bases from J, the gap between germline ends came to 9 bases. From germline, CDR1 is SQVTM and CDR2 ANQGSEA. The CDR3 contains 12 residues. For the CDR3, the DNA is TGCAGCGTTGAGGGTCTGTCAGAGACCCAGTACTTC. It specifies CSVEGLSETQYF.

The J gene is TRBJ2-5, the V gene TRBV20-1; D not resolved. The J call is in doubt because the DNA end fits TRBJ2-1 better. The CDR3 length is 12 residues. In germline, CDR1 is DFQATT, CDR2 SNEGSKA (reference sequence). CDR3 sequence (DNA): TGCAGTGCTAGAGATCAGACGAATGAGCAGTTCTTC. Translation gives CSARDQTNEQFF.

V gene TRBV11-2 combines with J gene TRBJ1-2; no firm D call. The CDR3 sequence is 11 residues long. Looked up from germline, CDR1 is SGHAT and CDR2 is FQNNGV. V was clipped by 4 bases and J by 6 bases, with 6 bases between them. CDR3 amino acids: CASSSLDGYTF. CDR3 bases: TGTGCCAGCAGCTCGCTTGATGGCTACACCTTC. Full variable domain (rest looked up from reference TRBV11-2 and TRBJ1-2): EAGVAQSPRYKIIEKRQSVAFWCNPISGHATLYWYQQILGQGPKLLIQFQNNGVVDDSQLPKDRFSAERLKGVDSTLKIQPAKLEDSAVYLCASSSLDGYTFGSGTRLTVV.

The chain joins TRBV7-2 to TRBJ2-5; 8 positions match TRBD2. The CDR3 is 16 residues long. CDR1 is SGHTA and CDR2 is FQGNSA in the germline V gene. Losses at the gene ends were 1 base for V and 1 base for J; bases not matched to a gene: 5. The CDR3, as DNA: TGTGCCAGCAGCTTAGTGGATAGCGGGGTCCAAGAGACCCAGTACTTC. Translated, it gives CASSLVDSGVQETQYF.

The chain has TRBV29-1 and TRBJ2-3; D is ambiguous. Germline CDR1 and CDR2: SQVTM and ANQGSEA. This CDR3 is 12 amino acids long. The V end lost 4 bases, the J end lost 0 bases, and 5 bases lay between the germline ends. CDR3 coding DNA: TGCAGCGTTGCCTCTAGCACAGATACGCAGTATTTT. Encoded protein: CSVASSTDTQYF.

CDR3 residues: CASSGLRTGSGNTIYF. For the CDR3, the DNA is TGTGCCAGCAGCGGGCTAAGGACAGGGTCTGGAAACACCATATATTTT. The chain is built from TRBV7-2 and TRBJ1-3, with 8 positions matching TRBD1. J lost 1 base, V lost 5 bases, and 7 bases had no gene match. Germline assignment: CDR1 SGHTA and CDR2 FQGNSA. This CDR3 is built from 16 residues.

This clonotype was found a few times. The gene calls are TRBV18 and TRBJ2-7; D is uncertain. CDR1 and CDR2 from the germline V gene are KGHSH and LQKENI. There are 13 residues in the CDR3. The V end lost 4 bases, the J end lost 3 bases, and 10 bases lay between the germline ends. Here the CDR3 DNA reads TGTGCCAGCTCACTCAAAGGCAGCTACGAGCAGTACTTC. Translated, it gives CASSLKGSYEQYF.

This clonotype appeared a few times. The V call is TRBV12-3 or TRBV12-4, the J call TRBJ1-2; D gene ambiguous. The CDR3 consists of 15 residues. Trimming pared 0 bases from V and 4 bases from J, leaving 12 bases between. CDR3 loop: CASSLALKASYGYTF. CDR3 nucleotide sequence: TGTGCCAGCAGTTTAGCGCTAAAGGCTAGCTATGGCTACACCTTC.

V and J are TRBV4-1 and TRBJ1-2; D is possibly TRBD1 (5 bases). The CDR3 loop spans 13 amino acids. Germline lookup yields CDR1 MGHRA and CDR2 YSYEKL. V dropped 1 base and J dropped 6 bases, with 9 bases sitting between them. The CDR3 region is CASSQAGRDGYTF. CDR3 sequence (DNA): TGCGCCAGCAGCCAAGCAGGGAGGGATGGCTACACCTTC.

This clonotype has only a few counts. This chain uses TRBV10-3 with TRBJ1-3; D remains ambiguous. V lost 10 bases, J lost 1 base, and 17 bases lay in between. The CDR3 spans 15 residues. Looked up from germline, CDR1 is ENHRY and CDR2 is SYGVKD. The CDR3 DNA sequence: TGTGCCACCGAAAAGGGTGGGGTTTCTGGAAACACCATATATTTT. Encoded protein: CATEKGGVSGNTIYF.

This chain uses TRBV29-1 with TRBJ1-2, with 9 bases aligning to TRBD1. The length of the CDR3 is 14 residues. Germline assignment: CDR1 SQVTM and CDR2 ANQGSEA. V shed 3 bases and J 1 base; nucleotides not matched to a gene: 3. The CDR3 protein is CSVEDRGVNYGYTF. CDR3 nucleotides: TGCAGCGTTGAGGACAGGGGAGTTAACTATGGCTACACCTTC.

V usage is TRBV2 and J usage is TRBJ1-4, with D maybe TRBD1 (6 bases). Looked up from germline, CDR1 is SNHLY and CDR2 is FYNNEI. The CDR3 spans 11 residues. V lost 6 bases to trimming and J lost 10 bases, with 9 bases between them. The chain's CDR3 is CASRSDRKLFF. The CDR3 region has the DNA TGTGCCAGCAGGTCGGACAGAAAACTGTTTTTT. Combining the CDR3 with reference TRBV2 and TRBJ1-4 gives the whole variable domain EPEVTQTPSHQVTQMGQEVILRCVPISNHLYFYWYRQILGQKVEFLVSFYNNEISEKSEIFDDQFSVERPDGSNFTLKIRSTKLEDSAMYFCASRSDRKLFFGSGTQLSVL.

This clonotype appeared a few times. V usage is TRBV6-5 and J usage is TRBJ1-1, with D possibly TRBD1 on 5 matching bases. The CDR3 runs 14 residues. Germline-derived CDR1 and CDR2 are MNHEY and SVGAGI. V was pared by 3 bases and J by 4 bases, with 12 bases between. The CDR3 sequence is CASSYARGTTEAFF. The CDR3 DNA follows: TGTGCCAGCAGTTATGCGCGGGGGACCACTGAAGCTTTCTTT.

This clonotype was found many times. The V call is TRBV6-6, the J call TRBJ1-4; D may be TRBD1 (5 bases). The germline gives CDR1 MNHNY, CDR2 SVGAGI (reference sequence). The CDR3 has 15 residues. The germline V and J ends were trimmed by 5 bases and 4 bases, with 14 bases remaining between them. The CDR3 coding sequence is TGTGCCAGCAGTCTCCCCCGGGGGGGTAATGAAAAACTGTTTTTT. Protein sequence: CASSLPRGGNEKLFF.

The gene calls are TRBV7-3 and TRBJ2-5; D unresolved. With the DNA end fitting TRBJ2-1 better, the J assignment may be wrong. CDR1 and CDR2 from the germline V gene are SGHTA and FQGTGA. The CDR3 is made up of 16 amino acids. CDR3 nucleotide sequence: TGTGCCAGCAGCTTATTATATGTAGACGGCCCCACTGAGCAGTTCTTC. Translating it yields CASSLLYVDGPTEQFF.